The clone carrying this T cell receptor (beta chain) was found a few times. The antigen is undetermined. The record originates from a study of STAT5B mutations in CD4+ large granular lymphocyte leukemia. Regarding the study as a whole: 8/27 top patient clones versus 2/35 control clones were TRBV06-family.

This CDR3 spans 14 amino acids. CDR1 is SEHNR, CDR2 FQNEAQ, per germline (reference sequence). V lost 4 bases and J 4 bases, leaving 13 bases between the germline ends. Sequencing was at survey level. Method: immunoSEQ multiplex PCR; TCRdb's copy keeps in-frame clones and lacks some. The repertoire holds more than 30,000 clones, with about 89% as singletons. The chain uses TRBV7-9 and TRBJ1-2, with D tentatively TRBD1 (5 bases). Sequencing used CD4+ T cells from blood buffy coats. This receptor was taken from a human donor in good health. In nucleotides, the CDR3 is TGTGCCAGCAGCTCCGACGGGGGGGTCTATGGCTACACCTTC. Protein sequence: CASSSDGGVYGYTF.